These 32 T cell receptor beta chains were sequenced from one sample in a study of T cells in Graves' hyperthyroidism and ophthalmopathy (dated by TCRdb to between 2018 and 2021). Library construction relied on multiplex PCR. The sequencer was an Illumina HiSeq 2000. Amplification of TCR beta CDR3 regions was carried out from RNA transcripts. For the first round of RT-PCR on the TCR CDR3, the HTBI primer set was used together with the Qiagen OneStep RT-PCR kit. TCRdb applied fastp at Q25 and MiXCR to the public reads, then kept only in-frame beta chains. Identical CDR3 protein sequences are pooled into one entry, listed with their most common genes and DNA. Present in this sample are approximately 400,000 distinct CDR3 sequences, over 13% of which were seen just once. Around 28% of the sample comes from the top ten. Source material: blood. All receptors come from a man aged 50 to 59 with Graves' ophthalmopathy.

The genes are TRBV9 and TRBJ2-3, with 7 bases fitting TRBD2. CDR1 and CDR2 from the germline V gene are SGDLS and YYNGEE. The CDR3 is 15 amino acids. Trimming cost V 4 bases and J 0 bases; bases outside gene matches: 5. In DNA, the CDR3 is TGTGCCAGCAGCTCAGCGGGACTGAGCACAGATACGCAGTATTTT. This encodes CASSSAGLSTDTQYF.

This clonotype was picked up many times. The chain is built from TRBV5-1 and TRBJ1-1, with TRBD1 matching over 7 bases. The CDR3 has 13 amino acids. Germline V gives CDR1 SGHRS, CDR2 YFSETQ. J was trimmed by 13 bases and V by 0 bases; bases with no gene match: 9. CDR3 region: CASSLEVTGNDFF. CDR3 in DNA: TGCGCCAGCAGCTTGGAGGTGACAGGGAACGATTTCTTT. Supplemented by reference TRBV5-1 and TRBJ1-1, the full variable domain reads KAGVTQTPRYLIKTRGQQVTLSCSPISGHRSVSWYQQTPGQGLQFLFEYFSETQRNKGNFPGRFSGRQFSNSRSEMNVSTLELGDSALYLCASSLEVTGNDFFGQGTRLTVV.

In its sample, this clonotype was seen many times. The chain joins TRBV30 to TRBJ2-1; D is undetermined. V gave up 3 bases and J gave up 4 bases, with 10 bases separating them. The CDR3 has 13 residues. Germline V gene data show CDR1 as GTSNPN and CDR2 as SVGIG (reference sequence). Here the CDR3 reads CAWRTSAYNEQFF. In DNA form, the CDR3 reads TGTGCCTGGAGAACCAGCGCTTACAATGAGCAGTTCTTC.

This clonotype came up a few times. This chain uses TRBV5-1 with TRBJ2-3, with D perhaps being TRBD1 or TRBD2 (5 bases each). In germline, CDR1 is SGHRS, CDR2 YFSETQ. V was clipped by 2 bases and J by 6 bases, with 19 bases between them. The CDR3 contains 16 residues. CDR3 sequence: CASSFGASLLSDTQYF. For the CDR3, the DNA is TGCGCCAGCAGCTTCGGGGCTAGCCTCCTATCGGATACGCAGTATTTT.

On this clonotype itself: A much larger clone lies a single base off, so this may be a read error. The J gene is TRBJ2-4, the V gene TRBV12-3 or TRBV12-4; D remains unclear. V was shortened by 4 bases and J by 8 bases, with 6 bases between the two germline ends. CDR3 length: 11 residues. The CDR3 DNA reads TGTGCCAGCAGTTCGAAAGACATTCAGTACTTC. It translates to CASSSKDIQYF.

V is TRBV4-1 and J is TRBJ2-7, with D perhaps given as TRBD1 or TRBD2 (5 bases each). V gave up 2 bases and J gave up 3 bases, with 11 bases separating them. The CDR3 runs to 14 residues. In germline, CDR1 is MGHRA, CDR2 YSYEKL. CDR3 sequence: CASSQKRGDYEQYF. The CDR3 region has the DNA TGCGCCAGCAGCCAAAAACGGGGCGACTACGAGCAGTACTTC.

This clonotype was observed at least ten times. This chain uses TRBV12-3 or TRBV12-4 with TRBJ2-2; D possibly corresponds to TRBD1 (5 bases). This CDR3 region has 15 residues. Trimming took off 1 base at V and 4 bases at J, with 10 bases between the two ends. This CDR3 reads CASSLGGAFTGELFF. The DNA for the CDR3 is TGTGCCAGCAGTTTAGGGGGCGCTTTCACCGGGGAGCTGTTTTTT.

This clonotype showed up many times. The CDR3 nucleotides are TGTGCCAGCAGCTTCCAGGGGCTAAATCAGCCCCAGCATTTT. Its translation: CASSFQGLNQPQHF. The rearrangement links TRBV7-9 to TRBJ1-5, with D perhaps TRBD1 (6 bases). This CDR3 comprises 14 residues. V was pared by 3 bases and J by 4 bases, with 10 bases between. Germline V gene lookup returns CDR1 SEHNR and CDR2 FQNEAQ (reference sequence).

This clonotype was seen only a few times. DNA of the CDR3: TGTGCCAGCAGTGACCAGGGGGCCTCCTACGAGCAGTACTTC. Translated: CASSDQGASYEQYF. This chain links TRBV6-1 with TRBJ2-7; 8 nucleotides line up with TRBD1. Germline V lookup: CDR1 MNHNS, CDR2 SASEGT. The CDR3 covers 14 residues. Unmatched junction bases numbered 1, after V lost 3 bases and J lost 0 bases.

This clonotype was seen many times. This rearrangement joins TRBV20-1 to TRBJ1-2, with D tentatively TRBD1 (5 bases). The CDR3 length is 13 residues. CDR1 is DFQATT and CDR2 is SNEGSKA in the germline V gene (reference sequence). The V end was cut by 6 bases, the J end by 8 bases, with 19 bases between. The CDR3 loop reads CSAKTGPSEGYTF. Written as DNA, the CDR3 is TGCAGTGCGAAGACGGGACCCAGCGAGGGCTACACCTTC.

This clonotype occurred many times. In DNA, the CDR3 is TGTGCCAGCAGTTGGGCAGGTGATCAGCCCCAGCATTTT. Protein product: CASSWAGDQPQHF. The chain is built from TRBV12-3 or TRBV12-4 and TRBJ1-5; D is ambiguous. The V and J ends lost 4 bases and 5 bases respectively, with 9 bases between them. This CDR3 spans 13 amino acids.

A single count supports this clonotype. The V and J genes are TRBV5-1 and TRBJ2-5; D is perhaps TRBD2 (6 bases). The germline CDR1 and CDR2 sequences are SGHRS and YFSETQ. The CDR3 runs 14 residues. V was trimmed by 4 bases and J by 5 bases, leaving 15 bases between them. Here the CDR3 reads CASSEGDGGETQYF. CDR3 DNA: TGCGCCAGCAGCGAAGGAGACGGAGGGGAGACCCAGTACTTC. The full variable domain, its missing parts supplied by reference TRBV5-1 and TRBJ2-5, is KAGVTQTPRYLIKTRGQQVTLSCSPISGHRSVSWYQQTPGQGLQFLFEYFSETQRNKGNFPGRFSGRQFSNSRSEMNVSTLELGDSALYLCASSEGDGGETQYFGPGTRLLVL.

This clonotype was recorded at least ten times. The CDR3 sequence: CASSEGLAVSSYEQYF. Written as DNA, the CDR3 is TGTGCCAGCAGTGAGGGACTAGCGGTTAGCTCCTACGAGCAGTACTTC. The gene calls are TRBV2 and TRBJ2-7; 11 bases are a match to TRBD2. Germline trimming cut 3 bases from V and 0 bases from J; bases unmatched to any gene: 4. The length of the CDR3 is 16 residues. CDR1 is SNHLY, CDR2 FYNNEI, per germline.

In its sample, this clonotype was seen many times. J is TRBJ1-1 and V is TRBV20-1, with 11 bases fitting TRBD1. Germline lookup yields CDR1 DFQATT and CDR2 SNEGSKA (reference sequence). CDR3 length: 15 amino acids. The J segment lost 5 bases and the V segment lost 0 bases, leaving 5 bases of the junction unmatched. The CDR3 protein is CSARDLGTGGTEAFF. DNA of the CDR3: TGCAGTGCTAGAGATCTCGGGACAGGGGGAACTGAAGCTTTCTTT.

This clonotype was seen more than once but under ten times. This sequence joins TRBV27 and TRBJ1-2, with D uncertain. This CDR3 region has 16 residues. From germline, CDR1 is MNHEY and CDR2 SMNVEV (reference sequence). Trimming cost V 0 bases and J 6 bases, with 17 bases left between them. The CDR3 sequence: CASSLSVRVGSHGYTF. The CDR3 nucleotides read TGTGCCAGCAGTTTATCTGTGAGGGTAGGCTCTCATGGCTACACCTTC.

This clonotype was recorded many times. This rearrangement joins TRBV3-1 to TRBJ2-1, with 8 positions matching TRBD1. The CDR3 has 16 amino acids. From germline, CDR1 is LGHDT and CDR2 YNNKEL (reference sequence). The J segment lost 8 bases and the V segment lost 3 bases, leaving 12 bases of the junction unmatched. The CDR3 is CASSHRDRGFRDEQFF. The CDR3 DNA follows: TGTGCCAGCAGCCACCGAGACAGGGGTTTTAGGGATGAGCAGTTCTTC.

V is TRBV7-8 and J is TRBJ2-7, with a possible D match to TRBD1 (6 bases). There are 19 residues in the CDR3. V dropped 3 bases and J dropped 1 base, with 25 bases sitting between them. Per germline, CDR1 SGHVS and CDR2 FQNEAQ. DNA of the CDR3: TGTGCCAGCAGCTTGGCCAAGGAACAGGGATGGAGTCGTTCCTACGAGCAGTACTTC. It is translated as CASSLAKEQGWSRSYEQYF. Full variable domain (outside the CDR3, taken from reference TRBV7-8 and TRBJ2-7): GAGVSQSPRYKVAKRGQDVALRCDPISGHVSLFWYQQALGQGPEFLTYFQNEAQLDKSGLPSDRFFAERPEGSVSTLKIQRTQQEDSAVYLCASSLAKEQGWSRSYEQYFGPGTRLTVT.

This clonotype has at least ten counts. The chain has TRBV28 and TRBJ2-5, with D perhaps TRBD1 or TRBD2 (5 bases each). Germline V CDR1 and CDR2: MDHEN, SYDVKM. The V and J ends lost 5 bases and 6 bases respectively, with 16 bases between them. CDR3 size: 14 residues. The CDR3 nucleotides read TGTGCCAGCAGTCCCCCGGGACCAATGAAGACCCAGTACTTC. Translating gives CASSPPGPMKTQYF.

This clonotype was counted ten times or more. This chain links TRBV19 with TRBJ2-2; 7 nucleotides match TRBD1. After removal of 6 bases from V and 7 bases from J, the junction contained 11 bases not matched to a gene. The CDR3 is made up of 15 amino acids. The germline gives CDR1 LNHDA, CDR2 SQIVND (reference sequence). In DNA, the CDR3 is TGTGCCAGTAGCCCACTGACAGGGCTTGACGGGGAGCTGTTTTTT. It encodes CASSPLTGLDGELFF.

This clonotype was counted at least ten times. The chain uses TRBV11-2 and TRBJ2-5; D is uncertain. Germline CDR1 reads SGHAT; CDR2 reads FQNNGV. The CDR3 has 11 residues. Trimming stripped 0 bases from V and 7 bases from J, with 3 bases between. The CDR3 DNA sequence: TGTGCCAGCAGCTTAGAATTGACCCAGTACTTC. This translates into CASSLELTQYF.

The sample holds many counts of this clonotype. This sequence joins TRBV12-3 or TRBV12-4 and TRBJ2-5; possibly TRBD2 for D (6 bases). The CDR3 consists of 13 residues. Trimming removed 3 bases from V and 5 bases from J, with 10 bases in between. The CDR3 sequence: CASSFVGRETQYF. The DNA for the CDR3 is TGTGCCAGCAGTTTCGTGGGGAGGGAGACCCAGTACTTC.

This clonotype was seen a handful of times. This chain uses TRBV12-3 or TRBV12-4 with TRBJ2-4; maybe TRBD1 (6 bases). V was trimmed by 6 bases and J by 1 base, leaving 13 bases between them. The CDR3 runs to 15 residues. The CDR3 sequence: CASSQGGSAKNIQYF. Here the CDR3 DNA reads TGTGCCAGCAGCCAAGGGGGTAGCGCCAAAAACATTCAGTACTTC.

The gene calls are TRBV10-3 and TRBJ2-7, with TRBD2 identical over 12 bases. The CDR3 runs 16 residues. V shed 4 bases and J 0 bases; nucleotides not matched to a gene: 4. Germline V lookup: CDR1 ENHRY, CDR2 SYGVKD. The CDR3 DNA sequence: TGTGCCATCAGTGGAGGACTAGCGGGGAACTCCTACGAGCAGTACTTC. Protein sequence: CAISGGLAGNSYEQYF.

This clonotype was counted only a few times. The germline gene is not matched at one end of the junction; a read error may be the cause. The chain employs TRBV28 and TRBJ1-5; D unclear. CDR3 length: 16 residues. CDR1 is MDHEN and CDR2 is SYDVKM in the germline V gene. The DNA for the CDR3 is TGTGCCGGCAGTTCCCCGGACCGAGTGGGGAATCAGCCCCAGCATTTT. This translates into CAGSSPDRVGNQPQHF.

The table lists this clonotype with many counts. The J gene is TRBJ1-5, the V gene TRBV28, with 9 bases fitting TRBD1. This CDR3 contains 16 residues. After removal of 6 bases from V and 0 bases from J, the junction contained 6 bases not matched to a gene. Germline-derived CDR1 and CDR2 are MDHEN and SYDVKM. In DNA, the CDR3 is TGTGCCAGCAGGTACGGGACAGGGAATAGCAATCAGCCCCAGCATTTT. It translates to CASRYGTGNSNQPQHF.

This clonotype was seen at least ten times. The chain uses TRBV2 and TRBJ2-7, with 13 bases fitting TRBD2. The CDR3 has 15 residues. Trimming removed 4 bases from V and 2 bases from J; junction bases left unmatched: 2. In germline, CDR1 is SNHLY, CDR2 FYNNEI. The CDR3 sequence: CASSAGLAGPYEQYF. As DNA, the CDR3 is TGTGCCAGCAGTGCGGGACTAGCGGGACCCTACGAGCAGTACTTC. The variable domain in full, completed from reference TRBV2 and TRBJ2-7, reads EPEVTQTPSHQVTQMGQEVILRCVPISNHLYFYWYRQILGQKVEFLVSFYNNEISEKSEIFDDQFSVERPDGSNFTLKIRSTKLEDSAMYFCASSAGLAGPYEQYFGPGTRLTVT.

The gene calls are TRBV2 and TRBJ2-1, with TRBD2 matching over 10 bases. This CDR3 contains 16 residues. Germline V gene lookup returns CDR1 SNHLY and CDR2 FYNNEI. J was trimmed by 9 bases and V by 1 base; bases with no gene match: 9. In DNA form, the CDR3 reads TGTGCCAGCAGTGAAGAGCGGATAGCGGGAGGAGGTGAGCAGTTCTTC. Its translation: CASSEERIAGGGEQFF.

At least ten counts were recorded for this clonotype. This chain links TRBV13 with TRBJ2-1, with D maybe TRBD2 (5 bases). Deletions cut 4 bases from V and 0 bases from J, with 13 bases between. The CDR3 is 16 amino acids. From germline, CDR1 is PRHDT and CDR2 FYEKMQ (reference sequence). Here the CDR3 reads CASSYLRAHSYNEQFF. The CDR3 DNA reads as TGTGCCAGCAGCTATCTGAGGGCCCACTCCTACAATGAGCAGTTCTTC. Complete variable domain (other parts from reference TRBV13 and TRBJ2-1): AAGVIQSPRHLIKEKRETATLKCYPIPRHDTVYWYQQGPGQDPQFLISFYEKMQSDKGSIPDRFSAQQFSDYHSELNMSSLELGDSALYFCASSYLRAHSYNEQFFGPGTRLTVL.

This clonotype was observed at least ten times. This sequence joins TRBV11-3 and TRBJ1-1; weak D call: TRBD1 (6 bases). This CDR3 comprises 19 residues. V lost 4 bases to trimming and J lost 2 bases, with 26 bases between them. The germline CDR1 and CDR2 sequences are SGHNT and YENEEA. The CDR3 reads CASSSPAGEDRKKNTEAFF. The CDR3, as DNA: TGTGCCAGCAGCTCGCCTGCAGGGGAGGACCGAAAAAAAAACACTGAAGCTTTCTTT.

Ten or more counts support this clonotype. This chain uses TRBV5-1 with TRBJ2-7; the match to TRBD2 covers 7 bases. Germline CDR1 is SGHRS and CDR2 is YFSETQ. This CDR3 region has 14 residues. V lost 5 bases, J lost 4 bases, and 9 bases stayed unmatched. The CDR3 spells CASRRTRKGYEQYF. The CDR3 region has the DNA TGCGCCAGCAGAAGGACTAGAAAAGGTTACGAGCAGTACTTC. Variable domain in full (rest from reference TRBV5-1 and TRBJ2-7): KAGVTQTPRYLIKTRGQQVTLSCSPISGHRSVSWYQQTPGQGLQFLFEYFSETQRNKGNFPGRFSGRQFSNSRSEMNVSTLELGDSALYLCASRRTRKGYEQYFGPGTRLTVT.

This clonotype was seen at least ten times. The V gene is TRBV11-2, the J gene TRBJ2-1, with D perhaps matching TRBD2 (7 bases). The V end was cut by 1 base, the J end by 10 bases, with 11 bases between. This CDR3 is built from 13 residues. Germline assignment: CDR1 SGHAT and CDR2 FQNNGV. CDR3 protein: CASSLGGGAEQFF. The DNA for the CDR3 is TGTGCCAGCAGCTTAGGGGGGGGCGCGGAGCAGTTCTTC.

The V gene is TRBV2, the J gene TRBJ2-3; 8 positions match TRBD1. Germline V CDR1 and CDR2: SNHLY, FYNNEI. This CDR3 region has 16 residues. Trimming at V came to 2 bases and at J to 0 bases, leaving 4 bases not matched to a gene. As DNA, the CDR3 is TGTGCCAGCAGTGAATCCAGGGGGCTGAGCACAGATACGCAGTATTTT. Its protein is CASSESRGLSTDTQYF. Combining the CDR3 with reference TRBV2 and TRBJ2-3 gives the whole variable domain EPEVTQTPSHQVTQMGQEVILRCVPISNHLYFYWYRQILGQKVEFLVSFYNNEISEKSEIFDDQFSVERPDGSNFTLKIRSTKLEDSAMYFCASSESRGLSTDTQYFGPGTRLTVL.